The clone carrying this T cell receptor (beta chain) was detected only a few times. Its antigen remains unidentified. The data were obtained in a study of neurological immune-mediated disorders. In the study overall: Of the approximately 35 patients with multiple sclerosis, some 31 had relapsing-remitting MS, whereas the remaining 3 had secondary progressive MS.

Documented time point: longitudinal time-point 2. TCRdb ran MiXCR on the 5' RACE reads and lists one entry per CDR3 protein. Among about 80,000 distinct CDR3 sequences listed, about 5% were seen once. This CDR3 is built from 14 residues. V shed 8 bases and J 6 bases; nucleotides not matched to a gene: 5. Germline CDR1 MNHNS, CDR2 SASEGT. The study, taken as a whole, reports: TCR-beta repertoires seemed private in all groups, with no expanded CDR3 amino acid sequences shared.

The specimen was PBMCs. The TCR comes from a woman aged 55-70 years with multiple sclerosis. The chain is built from TRBV6-1 and TRBJ2-1; 12 bases map to TRBD2. The CDR3 sequence: CASSGLAGFNEQFF. CDR3 in DNA: TGTGCCAGCTCAGGACTAGCGGGGTTCAATGAGCAGTTCTTC.